This entry features one T cell receptor beta chain sequence. Its recognized antigen is unknown. No clone much larger than this one lies a single base away; base qualities are absent. The data stem from a study of cytomegalovirus exposure and HLA in healthy donors (dated by TCRdb to about 2017). At the level of the whole study: An earlier analysis of some 600 of the donors reported around 280 Gb of sequence data and around 120 million unique TCR beta sequences obtained from 180 million or so T cells. Because of strong linkage in the cohort, roughly five DR-DQ haplotypes were treated as single units for association and clustering. Every discovery cohort repertoire had been produced on one sequencing platform. A separate validation cohort of roughly 130 different subjects was used in addition to the roughly 700-subject first cohort. The genetic ancestry cluster associated with self-reported Caucasian donors included roughly 84% of the roughly 360 genotyped donors. In a later genetic analysis, genome-wide SNP genotypes for 398 of the 666 donors were used, and that subset was treated as a discovery cohort. The number of donors typed differed by locus, with 629-630 for A, B, C, DRB1 and DQB1, 522 for DQA1, approximately 570 for DPA1, and some 470 for DPB1. Using immunosequencing, the study profiled T cell repertoires from 666 subjects and related those repertoires to cytomegalovirus serostatus. High-throughput TCR immunosequencing, statistical association of individual TCRs with disease status, and machine learning were combined to predict cytomegalovirus infection status. Among approximately 370 genotyped donors of the cohort, an average of about 240,000 unique TCR beta nucleotide sequences was sequenced per donor, of which 15% to 20% were non-productive. The aim of the study was to test whether cataloging public T cell receptors could identify signatures of past pathogen exposure. To study patterns of TCR occurrence, a later analysis re-analyzed previously published TCR beta repertoires from hundreds of donors and added high-resolution HLA genotyping. Rather than drawing on any new phenotypic data, the later analysis identified candidate immune exposures from TCR beta sequences and the way those sequences occurred across donors. To decide whether each TCR beta V gene segment behaved as functional or pseudogenic, an earlier analysis of approximately 620 of the donors relied on high-throughput TCR beta sequencing. Donor age, sex, ethnicity and CMV serostatus were collected together with the repertoire data. Both class I and class II loci were covered by HLA typing, at four-digit resolution. An early release covering roughly 640 HLA-typed donors comprised about 310 gigabases of sequencing data and around 86 million unique TCR sequences.

The cohort comprised around 700 healthy bone marrow donors. At the time of sampling, all cohort members were nominally healthy, though unrecorded immune exposures were likely present. The donor was CMV seronegative and belonged to the group of around 350 seronegative cohort members. A peripheral blood sample was provided by each donor, and peripheral blood mononuclear cells were used for TCR beta sequencing. Genomic DNA extraction from the blood cell samples was performed with the Qiagen DNeasy Blood Extraction Kit. Study-level results and caveats: A later analysis found that TCR association rates varied across HLA loci, with DRB1 alleles showing the most associated TCRs and HLA-C alleles the fewest. The study listed 150 to 200 TCR beta chains as associated with cytomegalovirus. Most TCR sequences were seen in very few donors, while some public TCRs were found in many individuals. When HLA alleles, especially DR and DQ, strongly co-occurred, attributing TCR associations to individual alleles was difficult. Because HLA typing was unavailable for some donors at each locus, only the typed subset was used in association tests. In a later analysis, most CMV-associated TCR beta chains were found to appear HLA-restricted, with HLA associations seemingly driven largely by CMV exposure. Linkage disequilibrium might explain the correlated functional status among segregating V segments, but an unknown experimental factor could not be excluded. The sequencing pipeline was judged likely to have produced a cluster of highly shared sequence variants as a technical artifact. In an earlier analysis of under 600 of the donors, most TCR beta V segments were observed in productive rearrangements about 90% or about 30% of the time, broadly matching IMGT annotations. A few of the identified cytomegalovirus-associated TCR beta chains were confirmed in vitro to be specific for cytomegalovirus antigens. In this cohort, only TCR beta chains were sequenced, and detectable features were limited by the absence of alpha or paired-chain data. According to the authors, the approach could potentially be generalized to other disease states and immunological phenotypes. In a later genetic analysis, a missense DCLRE1C variant was associated with V-gene and J-gene trimming of TCR beta chains, and the association was replicated in an independent cohort. In a later analysis, HLA-associated TCR beta chains were found to be more clonally expanded and to have lower generation probabilities than equally common non-associated chains. A later genetic analysis reported fewer N-insertions in productive TCRs among donors in an Asian-associated ancestry cluster than the roughly 620-donor mean. Immune exposure information for the cohort was limited to CMV serostatus. Cytomegalovirus status was reported to be diagnosed by the classifier with high specificity and sensitivity in both the original and validation cohorts. Because the 87-base-pair reads could not distinguish some IMGT-functional V segments, including TRBV6-2 and TRBV6-3, those segments were excluded. A later analysis associated 16,951 TCR beta sequences with specific HLA alleles at a false discovery rate of 0.05. Because counts were too low, more than 15 rarely observed V segments, including chromosome 9 orphons, were left out of the earlier analysis of some 640 of the donors. A further reported finding was that TCR beta sequences accurately predicted the HLA-A and HLA-B alleles for most subjects in the first cohort. Roughly uniform sequencing depth across donors was assumed in presence/absence analyses, although this assumption may not hold. Several of the top co-occurrence clusters appeared to be linked to parvovirus B19, influenza, CMV and Epstein-Barr virus, according to a later analysis.

Library preparation employed the immunoSEQ multiplex PCR assay. For the multiplex PCR, a mixture combining 60 forward primers for TCR Vbeta segments and 13 reverse primers for TCR Jbeta segments was used. The CDR3 region of rearranged TCR beta genes was amplified from genomic DNA by a multiplex PCR assay. Amplified TCR beta libraries were sequenced as 87-base-pair reads on the Illumina HiSeq System. The paper's processing steps were these. A later analysis tallied roughly 76 million unique TCR beta chains across the 700 or so repertoires, and around 12 million of those chains were shared by two or more donors. Raw reads were error-corrected and collapsed into unique sequences by a nearest-neighbor algorithm in which closely related sequences were merged to remove PCR and sequencing errors. CDR3 sequences were aligned to IMGT reference sequences to assign V, D and J gene segments. For a sequence to be retained, a match of at least six nucleotides was required to both a V gene segment and a J gene segment. A rearrangement counted as productive if the CDR3 had no stop codons and remained in frame with V and J, and every other rearrangement counted as non-productive. CDR3 was defined by IMGT convention, running from the second conserved V-encoded cysteine to the conserved J-encoded phenylalanine. In an earlier analysis of 587 of the donors, sequences lacking an unambiguous match to a single V gene segment were excluded. In an earlier analysis of several hundred of the donors, a V segment was called functional when productive rearrangements were above 56.7%, and segregating when the standard deviation between donors exceeded 5%. A statistical classification framework was built to diagnose cytomegalovirus status from the catalog of TCR beta chain sequences. A later analysis assigned V and J genes by comparing TCR nucleotide sequences with IMGT/GENE-DB human TR gene sequences. A later analysis assigned CDR3 sequences and most-parsimonious VDJ recombination scenarios with the TCRdist pipeline. In a later analysis, each TCR beta chain was defined by its CDR3 amino acid sequence together with its V-gene family, and reads without a unique V-gene family were excluded. As a way to deal with suspected cross-contamination and a sequencing artifact, a later analysis dropped 450 to 600 nucleotide sequences that were highly shared and had low generation probability. A later analysis calculated a clonal expansion index for each public chain from normalized within-repertoire ranks of inferred template counts. Generation probabilities in a later analysis came from a VDJ recombination model fitted to out-of-frame rearrangements, and those results were checked against IGoR. A later analysis scored TCR-TCR, TCR-HLA and TCR-CMV co-occurrence with hypergeometric tests, applying a repertoire-size bias correction to TCR pairs. A later analysis estimated false discovery rates by permuting HLA or CMV assignments 20 times. In a later analysis, co-occurring TCRs were grouped with DBSCAN, and TCRdist sequence similarity was added when clustering was performed within HLA-allele-positive subsets. Co-occurrence clustering excluded repertoires with fewer than 30,000 or more than 120,000 public chains, plus five with anomalous nucleotide sharing. The source is immuneACCESS, and TCRdb retained only in-frame sequences with V and J called. Part of the clones is not carried over; for the studies checked, unresolved V genes explain less than half of this, and the remainder is unexplained. The V and J calls and clone size come from that table; D and trimming were worked out from the DNA. The sample records some 85,000 clones, approximately 80% of which are singletons. 3.7% of the sample comes from the top ten.

From the cysteine up to the phenylalanine, the CDR3 has a length of 16 residues. Here the CDR3 DNA is all that survives: 48 bases in frame from base 1. Trimming costs V 1 base and J 2 bases, and their ends lie 14 bases apart. From the germline V gene (reference sequence), CDR1 is LNHNV and CDR2 is YYDKDF. Sequencing was done on a sample of PBMCs. This clonotype was sampled from a man between 25 and 39 years old in good health and CMV-seronegative. Recombination connected TRBV15 to TRBJ2-5, with TRBD1 perhaps the D gene, on 6 matching bases. The CDR3 in this case is CATSRGGGQGQETQYF. The bases read TGTGCCACCAGCAGAGGGGGCGGGCAGGGGCAAGAGACCCAGTACTTC.